The source of this TCR beta chain is a study of cytotoxic CD8 clonotypes in ibrutinib-treated CLL (dated by TCRdb to about 2021). General notes on the study: The cohort was composed of some twelve relapsed/refractory and roughly 16 treatment-naive patients; IGHV unmutated status was identified in approximately 18 patients. Responses were partial in roughly 25 patients and complete in 2; after median around 68 months follow-up, about 15 stayed in remission and about twelve progressed. Response samples were obtained after a median of 12 months of treatment, with a range of roughly 6 to 36 months. On average, each sample had 255,043 productive templates and almost 95,000 productive rearrangements. Longitudinal samples were available for about 30% of the roughly 86 trial participants. Cryopreserved peripheral blood mononuclear cells were obtained prior to treatment, at the time of response, and at either disease progression or sustained remission. All remission and progressive disease samples were collected while patients were still receiving ibrutinib.

The germline V gene encodes CDR1 LNHDA and CDR2 SQIVND (reference sequence). Germline trimming: 9 bases from V, 6 bases from J; junction bases outside gene matches: 5. Counted from cysteine to phenylalanine, this CDR3 has 12 amino acids. The DNA shown is the 36-base CDR3, in frame from base 1. Taken with the paper, the label for time point translates to: about twelve months on ibrutinib. For TCR beta library preparation, about 2 micrograms of genomic DNA were isolated from cryopreserved PBMCs. Longitudinal blood samples from CLL patients on ibrutinib monotherapy were analyzed using high-throughput TCR beta sequencing. The patients took part in an open-label, single-center phase 2 trial of ibrutinib monotherapy. Worth noting for this clone: Its antigen has not been determined. No quality values exist for individual bases; no much larger clone is one base distant.

Each clonotype received, on average, about 10x coverage in deep resolution sequencing performed on a MiSeq, where the target depth lay between 1 in 1 million and 1 in 200,000 T cells. TCR beta libraries were generated with the immunoSEQ hsTCRB Kit. In the authors' own workflow: The data were analyzed with ImmunoSEQ Analyzer and ImmunoSEQ Data Assistant, and V, D and J gene assignments followed IMGT definitions. Clonality, which ranges from 0 to 1, was calculated as one minus the normalized Shannon entropy of productive rearrangement frequencies. Only overrepresented clonotypes making up at least 0.05% of each patient's repertoire were included in the public clonotype analysis. Thirteen age-matched healthy donor repertoires from immuneACCESS served as clonality controls. TCRdb retrieved this table from immuneACCESS and kept in-frame rearrangements only. Not all clones are present; in checked studies, unresolved V genes account for under half, and no reason is known for the remainder. V and J calls and clone size follow that table, whereas D and trimming were derived from the DNA. Within this sample are 90,000 to 100,000 clones, with 70% to 80% of them counted one time only. 25% to 40% of the sample is in the top ten clones.

Findings and caveats that apply to the study as a whole: Sampling times were not matched between sustained-remission and progressing patients, and lymph node repertoires were not studied. Clonality rose at ibrutinib response, remained stable during sustained remission, and dropped back toward baseline at progression. At baseline, clonality was higher than in age-matched healthy donors and showed a strong correlation with circulating CD8+ T-cell counts. Public clonotypes were rare and either shrank or stayed stable during treatment, and the rise in clonality at ibrutinib response reflected expansion of private clonotypes.

The receptor comes from a human donor with chronic lymphocytic leukemia. The starting material was PBMCs, obtained after 12 months of ibrutinib treatment. The rearrangement joined TRBV19 to TRBJ1-5; 7 central nucleotides agree with TRBD1. The DNA sequence is given as TGTGCCAGCCACAGGGGTGCTCAGCCCCAGCATTTT. It is translated as CASHRGAQPQHF. The entire variable domain, with the stretches around the CDR3 drawn from the reference TRBV19 and TRBJ1-5 proteins, is DGGITQSPKYLFRKEGQNVTLSCEQNLNHDAMYWYRQDPGQGLRLIYYSQIVNDFQKGDIAEGYSVSREKKESFPLTVTSAQKNPTAFYLCASHRGAQPQHFGDGTRLSIL.